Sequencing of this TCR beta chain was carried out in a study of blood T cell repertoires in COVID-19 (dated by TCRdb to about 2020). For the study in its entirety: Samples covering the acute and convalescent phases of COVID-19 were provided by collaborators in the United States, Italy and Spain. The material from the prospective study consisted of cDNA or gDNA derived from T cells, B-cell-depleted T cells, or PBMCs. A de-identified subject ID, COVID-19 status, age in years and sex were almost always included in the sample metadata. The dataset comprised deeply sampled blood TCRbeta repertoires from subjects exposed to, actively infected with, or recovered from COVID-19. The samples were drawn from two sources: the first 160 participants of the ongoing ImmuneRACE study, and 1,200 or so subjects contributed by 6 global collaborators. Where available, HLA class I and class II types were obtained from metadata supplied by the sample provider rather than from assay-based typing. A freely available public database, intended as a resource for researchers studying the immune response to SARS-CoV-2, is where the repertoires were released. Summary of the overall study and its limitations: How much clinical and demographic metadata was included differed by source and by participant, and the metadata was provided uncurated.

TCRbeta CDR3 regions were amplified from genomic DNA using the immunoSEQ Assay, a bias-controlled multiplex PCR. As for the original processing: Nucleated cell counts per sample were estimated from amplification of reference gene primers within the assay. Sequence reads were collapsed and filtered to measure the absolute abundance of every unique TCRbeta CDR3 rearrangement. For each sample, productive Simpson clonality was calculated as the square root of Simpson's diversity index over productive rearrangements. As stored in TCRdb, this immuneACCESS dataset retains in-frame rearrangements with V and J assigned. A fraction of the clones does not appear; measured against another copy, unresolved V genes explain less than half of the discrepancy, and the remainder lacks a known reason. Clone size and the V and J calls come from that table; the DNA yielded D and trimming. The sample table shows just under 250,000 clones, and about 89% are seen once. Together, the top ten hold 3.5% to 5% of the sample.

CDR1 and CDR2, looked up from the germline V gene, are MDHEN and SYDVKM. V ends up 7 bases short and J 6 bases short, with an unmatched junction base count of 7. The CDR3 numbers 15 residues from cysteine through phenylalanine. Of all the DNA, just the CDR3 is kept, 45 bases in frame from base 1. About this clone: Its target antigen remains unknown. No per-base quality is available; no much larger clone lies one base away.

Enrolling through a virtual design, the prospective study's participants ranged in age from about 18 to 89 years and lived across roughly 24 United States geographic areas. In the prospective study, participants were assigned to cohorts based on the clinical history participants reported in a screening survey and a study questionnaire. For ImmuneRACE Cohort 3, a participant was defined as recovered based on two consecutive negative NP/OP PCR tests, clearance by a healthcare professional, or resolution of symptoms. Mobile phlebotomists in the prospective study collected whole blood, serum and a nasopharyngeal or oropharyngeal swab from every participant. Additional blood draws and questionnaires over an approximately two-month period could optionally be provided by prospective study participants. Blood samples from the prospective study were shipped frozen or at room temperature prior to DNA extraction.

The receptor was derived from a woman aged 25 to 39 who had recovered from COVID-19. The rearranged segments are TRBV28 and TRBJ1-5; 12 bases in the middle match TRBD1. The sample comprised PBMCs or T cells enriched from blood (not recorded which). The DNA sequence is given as TGTGCCAGCACCCAACGGGGACAGGGGGCTCAGCCCCAGCATTTT. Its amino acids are CASTQRGQGAQPQHF.